A selection of T cell receptor beta chains follows, all from one sample in a study of blood T cell repertoires in COVID-19. Generated by immunoSEQ multiplex PCR, the TCRdb table keeps only in-frame clones and is missing some. The data contain around 260,000 clones, around 83% of them singletons. The sample comprised peripheral blood. The source of these receptors is a man aged 18 to 30 with active or convalescent COVID-19. Both conserved end residues are part of each CDR3. Each record gives: V gene, J gene, D gene, clone size, CDR3 protein, CDR3 DNA. D genes are given only for firm matches. A clone size is listed for some rows: how often the clone was seen (once, few, many), or a class if it is expanded.

>TRBV7-9|TRBJ1-5|-|-
CASSHEGPHQPQHF
TGTGCCAGCAGCCACGAGGGCCCCCATCAGCCCCAGCATTTT
>TRBV19|TRBJ2-2|-|-
CASSWAVNTGELFF
TGTGCCAGTAGTTGGGCCGTGAACACCGGGGAGCTGTTTTTT
>TRBV6-5|TRBJ2-7|TRBD2|-
CASSSPGTSSYEQYF
TGTGCCAGCAGTTCCCCGGGGACTAGCTCCTACGAGCAGTACTTC
>TRBV7-2|TRBJ1-6|-|once
CASSSPTGPNSPLHF
TGTGCCAGCAGCTCACCTACAGGGCCAAATTCACCCCTCCACTTT
>TRBV6-5|TRBJ2-3|-|-
CASSKQGADTQYF
TGTGCCAGCAGCAAGCAGGGCGCAGATACGCAGTATTTT
>TRBV9|TRBJ1-4|-|-
CASSAEGGFEKLFF
TGTGCCAGCAGCGCGGAAGGCGGGTTTGAAAAACTGTTTTTT
>TRBV15|TRBJ1-2|-|-
CATSRVADTYGYTF
TGTGCCACCAGCAGAGTGGCGGACACCTATGGCTACACCTTC
>TRBV14|TRBJ1-5|TRBD1|-
CASSRTGEQPQHF
TGTGCCAGCAGCCGAACAGGGGAACAGCCCCAGCATTTT
>TRBV29-1|TRBJ2-1|-|-
CSVLQSGEQFF
TGCAGCGTTCTACAGAGTGGTGAGCAGTTCTTC
>TRBV2|TRBJ1-4|-|few
CASIPGTYEKLFF
TGTGCCAGCATTCCAGGGACATACGAAAAACTGTTTTTT
>TRBV11-1|TRBJ2-1|TRBD2|-
CASSTLAGGSNEQFF
TGTGCCAGCAGCACACTAGCGGGGGGGTCCAATGAGCAGTTCTTC
>TRBV9|TRBJ1-4|TRBD1|-
CASSNTGTVNEKLFF
TGTGCCAGCAGTAATACCGGGACAGTTAATGAAAAACTGTTTTTT
>TRBV15|TRBJ1-5|-|-
CATSGGSGVAQHF
TGTGCCACCAGCGGAGGATCCGGGGTAGCCCAGCATTTT
>TRBV7-9|TRBJ2-3|-|-
CASSFDLGGRTDTQYF
TGTGCCAGCAGCTTCGACTTAGGAGGGCGCACAGATACGCAGTATTTT
>TRBV24-1|TRBJ2-1|-|few
CATRGAEGSYNEQFF
TGTGCCACCAGGGGTGCGGAGGGCTCCTACAATGAGCAGTTCTTC
>TRBV7-9|TRBJ1-2|TRBD1|-
CASSSSGTVNNYGYTF
TGTGCCAGCAGCTCCTCCGGGACAGTAAATAACTATGGCTACACCTTC
>TRBV27|TRBJ2-7|-|-
CASSFQGYSYEQYF
TGTGCCAGCAGTTTTCAGGGATACTCCTACGAGCAGTACTTC
>TRBV5-1|TRBJ1-3|-|-
CASSLGQAGNTIYF
TGCGCCAGCAGCTTGGGACAGGCCGGAAACACCATATATTTT
>TRBV3-1/TRBV3-2|TRBJ1-5|TRBD1|-
CASSPGQGINQPQHF
TGTGCCAGCAGCCCGGGACAGGGAATCAATCAGCCCCAGCATTTT
>TRBV7-8|TRBJ1-5|TRBD1|-
CASSPIRTGGQPQHF
TGTGCCAGCAGCCCAATCCGGACAGGAGGTCAGCCCCAGCATTTT
>TRBV5-5|TRBJ1-6|-|-
CASSWGDPGINSPLHF
TGTGCCAGCAGCTGGGGGGACCCCGGCATTAATTCACCCCTCCACTTT
>TRBV7-9|TRBJ2-2|-|-
CASTGELFF
TGTGCTAGCACCGGGGAGCTGTTTTTT
>TRBV7-2|TRBJ2-5|TRBD1|-
CASSLGTAQETQYF
TGTGCCAGCAGCTTGGGGACAGCTCAAGAGACCCAGTACTTC
>TRBV6-1|TRBJ1-2|-|-
CASSENSRGYTF
TGTGCCAGCAGTGAAAACAGCAGGGGCTACACCTTC
>TRBV10-3|TRBJ1-2|-|-
CAISESVLLRQEIESGYTF
TGTGCCATCAGTGAGTCTGTATTGTTGAGACAGGAGATAGAAAGTGGCTACACCTTC
>TRBV15|TRBJ2-5|-|-
CATSREDSLRGETQYF
TGTGCCACCAGCAGAGAGGACAGTCTACGTGGAGAGACCCAGTACTTC
>TRBV9|TRBJ2-2|-|-
CASSVSAGELFF
TGTGCCAGCAGCGTTTCTGCCGGGGAGCTGTTTTTT
>TRBV5-1|TRBJ2-7|TRBD2|-
CASWEGAYSYEQYF
TGCGCCAGCTGGGAGGGAGCGTACTCCTACGAGCAGTACTTC
>TRBV9|TRBJ1-2|TRBD1|-
CASSEQGTYGYTF
TGTGCCAGCAGCGAACAGGGGACCTATGGCTACACCTTC
>TRBV6-1|TRBJ2-3|-|-
CASGDGGRNTQYF
TGTGCCAGCGGTGACGGGGGACGTAATACGCAGTATTTT
>TRBV11-2|TRBJ2-5|-|-
CASSYDREETQYF
TGTGCCAGCAGCTATGACAGAGAAGAGACCCAGTACTTC
>TRBV15|TRBJ2-3|-|-
CATSRDHRDSDTQYF
TGTGCCACCAGCAGAGATCATCGCGATTCAGATACGCAGTATTTT
>TRBV3-1/TRBV3-2|TRBJ2-5|-|-
CASSQPGQGGEETQYF
TGTGCCAGCAGCCAACCCGGACAGGGAGGGGAAGAGACCCAGTACTTC
>TRBV7-2|TRBJ2-7|TRBD2|-
CASSPRLTSGSQQYF
TGTGCCAGCAGCCCCAGGTTGACTAGCGGGAGTCAGCAGTACTTC
>TRBV24-1|TRBJ2-1|-|-
CATSDRGNRPYNEQFF
TGTGCCACCAGTGACCGCGGGAACCGACCATACAATGAGCAGTTCTTC
>TRBV18|TRBJ2-1|TRBD2|once
CASSPPASGGYNEQFF
TGTGCCAGCTCACCACCGGCTAGCGGGGGCTACAATGAGCAGTTCTTC
>TRBV18|TRBJ1-1|-|-
CASSASGEAFF
TGTGCCAGCTCAGCCTCAGGTGAAGCTTTCTTT
>TRBV11-2|TRBJ1-2|-|-
CASSYPRGLNYGYTF
TGTGCCAGCAGCTACCCCAGGGGTCTTAACTATGGCTACACCTTC
>TRBV14|TRBJ1-6|-|-
CASSRQNSPLHF
TGTGCCAGCAGTCGACAGAATTCACCCCTCCACTTT
>TRBV19|TRBJ1-1|-|-
CASSSRSGFRGGTEAFF
TGTGCCAGTAGTTCGCGCAGTGGGTTCAGGGGAGGGACTGAAGCTTTCTTT
>TRBV5-6|TRBJ1-5|-|-
CASSTTPGQPQHF
TGTGCCAGCAGCACCACCCCGGGACAGCCCCAGCATTTT
>TRBV9|TRBJ2-7|TRBD2|-
CASSVSPFGREGEQYF
TGTGCCAGCAGCGTATCCCCTTTCGGCAGGGAGGGCGAGCAGTACTTC
>TRBV15|TRBJ2-1|TRBD2|-
CATSTGTSGGAMDEQFF
TGTGCCACCAGCACTGGGACTAGCGGGGGGGCCATGGATGAGCAGTTCTTC
>TRBV6-5|TRBJ2-3|TRBD2|-
CASSYYGTSGDTQYF
TGTGCCAGCAGTTACTACGGGACTAGCGGGGATACGCAGTATTTT
>TRBV18|TRBJ1-6|-|-
CASRDGGSYNSPLHF
TGTGCCAGCCGAGACGGGGGGTCCTATAATTCACCCCTCCACTTT
>TRBV7-3|TRBJ2-5|TRBD2|-
CASSFGGKETQYF
TGTGCCAGCAGCTTCGGGGGGAAAGAGACCCAGTACTTC
>TRBV9|TRBJ1-1|-|few
CASAGTNTEAFF
TGTGCCAGCGCGGGAACGAACACTGAAGCTTTCTTT
>TRBV24-1|TRBJ1-2|TRBD1|-
CATSDLQGDYGYTF
TGTGCCACCAGTGACTTACAGGGGGACTATGGCTACACCTTC
>TRBV24-1|TRBJ2-3|-|-
CATSETSTDTQYF
TGTGCCACCAGTGAAACAAGCACAGATACGCAGTATTTT
>TRBV20-1|TRBJ1-1|-|few
CSASFPWSANTEAFF
TGCAGTGCTAGTTTCCCGTGGAGTGCGAACACTGAAGCTTTCTTT
>TRBV2|TRBJ2-7|-|few
CASRLGLVEGQYF
TGTGCCAGCCGCTTGGGACTGGTTGAAGGGCAGTACTTC
>TRBV28|TRBJ1-6|-|once
CASSPVAGARSSYNSPLHF
TGTGCCAGCAGTCCCGTCGCGGGGGCGAGGAGCTCCTATAATTCACCCCTCCACTTT
>TRBV5-4|TRBJ1-1|TRBD1|-
CASSLRGTGQWAFF
TGTGCCAGCAGCTTGAGGGGGACAGGTCAGTGGGCTTTCTTT